A single sample gave rise to the 18 T cell receptor beta chains below, sequenced in a study of identical twins. TCRdb re-called the 5' RACE reads with MiXCR, one entry per CDR3 protein. The sample has some 500,000 distinct CDR3 sequences, 13% to 15% seen once. These data were also reused for a study on yellow fever vaccine responses in identical twins.

Sequences were obtained from CD4+ T cells sorted from blood. Receptor source: a woman aged 18 to 35 in good health.

CDR3 DNA: TGCGCCAGCAGCCAACCCGGGACAGTAAACCAAGAGACCCAGTACTTC. Encoded protein: CASSQPGTVNQETQYF. V gene TRBV4-1 combines with J gene TRBJ2-5, with 7 nucleotides matching TRBD1. Germline CDR1 reads MGHRA; CDR2 reads YSYEKL. Trimming removed 2 bases from V and 0 bases from J; junction bases left unmatched: 6. The CDR3 runs to 16 residues.

This chain uses TRBV6-2 or TRBV6-3 with TRBJ2-1, with 13 nucleotides matching TRBD2. CDR1 is MNHEY, CDR2 SVGEGT, per germline. V dropped 6 bases and J dropped 13; count of bases not matched to a gene: 9. The CDR3 has 14 amino acids. CDR3 in DNA: TGTGCCAGCAGCCGGACTAGCGGGAGTTCGCCCCAGTTCTTC. Its translation: CASSRTSGSSPQFF.

This sequence joins TRBV6-5 and TRBJ2-7; 12 nucleotides agree with TRBD2. The CDR3 spans 16 residues. CDR1 and CDR2 (germline): MNHEY, SVGAGI. The trim removed 4 bases at V and 7 bases at J, leaving 11 bases unmatched. The CDR3 DNA is TGTGCCAGCAGTTCTTCTAGCGGGGGGGTTGCGGGTGAGCAGTACTTC. It is translated as CASSSSSGGVAGEQYF.

This chain connects TRBV7-9 to TRBJ2-7; possibly TRBD1 or TRBD2 for D (6 bases each). Germline CDR1 reads SEHNR; CDR2 reads FQNEAQ (reference sequence). The length of the CDR3 is 14 residues. Deletions cut 5 bases from V and 3 bases from J, with 14 bases between. The CDR3 sequence: CASSRAGQLYEQYF. CDR3 DNA sequence: TGTGCCAGCAGCCGTGCGGGACAACTCTACGAGCAGTACTTC. Full variable domain (remainder filled in from reference TRBV7-9 and TRBJ2-7): DTGVSQNPRHKITKRGQNVTFRCDPISEHNRLYWYRQTLGQGPEFLTYFQNEAQLEKSRLLSDRFSAERPKGSFSTLEIQRTEQGDSAMYLCASSRAGQLYEQYFGPGTRLTVT.

This clonotype has ten or more counts. The chain links TRBV12-3 or TRBV12-4 to TRBJ2-1; D unclear. V was cut by 3 bases and J by 0 bases, with 12 bases left in between. CDR3 length equals 16 residues. This CDR3 is CASSFGRRSSYNEQFF. The DNA of the CDR3 is TGTGCCAGCAGTTTTGGCCGACGGAGCTCCTACAATGAGCAGTTCTTC.

The chain joins TRBV5-6 to TRBJ1-3; no reliable D call. This CDR3 comprises 13 residues. Germline V gives CDR1 SGHDT, CDR2 YYEEEE. Trimming took off 2 bases at V and 8 bases at J, with 11 bases between the two ends. CDR3 protein: CASSLQLLDTIYF. The CDR3, as DNA: TGTGCCAGCAGCTTACAGCTTCTTGACACCATATATTTT.

This clonotype was picked up a small number of times. J is TRBJ2-3 and V is TRBV7-2, with D maybe TRBD2 (6 bases). The CDR3 covers 14 residues. Germline V CDR1 and CDR2: SGHTA, FQGNSA. Trimming took 2 bases from V and 4 from J, leaving 10 bases between them. The CDR3 here is CASSLTGESDTQYF. DNA for the CDR3: TGTGCCAGCAGCTTAACGGGAGAGTCAGATACGCAGTATTTT.

The genes are TRBV12-3 or TRBV12-4 and TRBJ1-3; D is unclear. V lost 6 bases and J 4 bases, leaving 13 bases between the germline ends. The CDR3 is 14 amino acids. The CDR3 region is CASSLALDGNTIYF. The CDR3 DNA follows: TGTGCCAGCAGCCTCGCTTTGGACGGAAACACCATATATTTT.

The chain employs TRBV5-1 and TRBJ2-2; 8 bases match TRBD2. V lost 0 bases and J lost 4; bases outside the gene matches: 8. Germline CDR1 SGHRS, CDR2 YFSETQ. This CDR3 is built from 17 residues. This CDR3 is CASSLAGTSLTTGELFF. CDR3 bases: TGCGCCAGCAGCTTGGCCGGGACTAGTTTGACCACCGGGGAGCTGTTTTTT.

A few counts support this clonotype. The V gene is TRBV9, the J gene TRBJ2-3; 7 nucleotides match TRBD2. Trimming cost V 0 bases and J 8 bases; bases outside gene matches: 3. This CDR3 has 13 amino acids. Per germline, CDR1 SGDLS and CDR2 YYNGEE. Here the CDR3 DNA reads TGTGCCAGCAGCGTAGTGCTAGCGGCTACGCAGTATTTT. It is translated as CASSVVLAATQYF.

The rearrangement links TRBV27 to TRBJ2-7; TRBD1 or TRBD2 may be the D gene (6 bases each). V lost 3 bases to trimming and J lost 2 bases, with 20 bases between them. This CDR3 is built from 17 residues. CDR1 is MNHEY, CDR2 SMNVEV, per germline (reference sequence). This chain's CDR3 is CASSLGASGTWTYEQYF. CDR3 bases: TGTGCCAGCAGTTTGGGGGCTTCCGGGACTTGGACCTACGAGCAGTACTTC.

In its sample, this clonotype was seen a few times. This chain links TRBV7-2 with TRBJ2-3; no firm D call. The V and J ends lost 3 bases and 8 bases respectively, with 12 bases between them. In germline, CDR1 is SGHTA, CDR2 FQGNSA. The CDR3 spans 13 residues. The CDR3 loop reads CASSFPVDFTQYF. In nucleotides, the CDR3 is TGTGCCAGCAGCTTTCCGGTTGACTTTACGCAGTATTTT. The full variable domain, completed using reference TRBV7-2 and TRBJ2-3, is GAGVSQSPSNKVTEKGKDVELRCDPISGHTALYWYRQSLGQGLEFLIYFQGNSAPDKSGLPSDRFSAERTGGSVSTLTIQRTQQEDSAVYLCASSFPVDFTQYFGPGTRLTVL.

This rearrangement joins TRBV10-1 to TRBJ1-2; no reliable D call. Germline V gene sequence: CDR1 WNHNN, CDR2 SYGVQD (reference sequence). V was shortened by 3 bases and J by 3 bases, with 8 bases between the two germline ends. The CDR3 length is 13 residues. The CDR3 sequence is CASSDRVDYGYTF. The CDR3 coding sequence is TGCGCCAGCAGTGACCGGGTTGACTATGGCTACACCTTC.

At least ten counts were recorded for this clonotype. The V gene is TRBV3-1, the J gene TRBJ1-2, with TRBD1 as a possible D gene (5 bases). V dropped 0 bases and J dropped 7 bases, with 15 bases sitting between them. Germline V gene lookup returns CDR1 LGHDT and CDR2 YNNKEL (reference sequence). CDR3 length: 15 residues. CDR3 region: CASSQDAGPFSGYTF. The CDR3 DNA sequence: TGTGCCAGCAGCCAAGATGCGGGGCCGTTCTCTGGCTACACCTTC.

J is TRBJ2-5 and V is TRBV6-2 or TRBV6-3; 11 nucleotides line up with TRBD2. This CDR3 has 16 amino acids. Germline loops: CDR1 MNHEY, CDR2 SVGEGT. V shed 6 bases and J 3 bases; nucleotides not matched to a gene: 9. For the CDR3, the DNA is TGTGCCAGCAGATTCCTGACTAGCGGGAACAAAGAGACCCAGTACTTC. It codes for CASRFLTSGNKETQYF.

This clonotype was counted only a few times. CDR3 sequence reads: CASSWGGLVVSQYF. CDR3 DNA sequence: TGCGCCAGCAGCTGGGGGGGACTAGTCGTATCGCAGTATTTT. This chain connects TRBV5-1 to TRBJ2-3, with 8 bases aligning to TRBD2. Germline V lookup: CDR1 SGHRS, CDR2 YFSETQ. The CDR3 totals 14 residues. Germline trimming cut 3 bases from V and 10 bases from J; bases unmatched to any gene: 10.

Comments on this clonotype: A read error is possible here, since a much larger clone lies one base away. V gene TRBV20-1 combines with J gene TRBJ2-5; 9 bases map to TRBD1. The CDR3 sequence is 16 residues long. In germline, CDR1 is DFQATT, CDR2 SNEGSKA (reference sequence). This chain's CDR3 is CCATLGRQGVRETQYF. DNA for the CDR3: TGCTGCGCCACTTTGGGTCGACAGGGGGTAAGAGAGACCCAGTACTTC.

The J gene is TRBJ2-2, the V gene TRBV2; the match to TRBD1 covers 9 bases. This CDR3 has 17 residues. V shed 6 bases and J 5 bases; nucleotides not matched to a gene: 13. Germline V gene lookup returns CDR1 SNHLY and CDR2 FYNNEI. DNA for the CDR3: TGTGCCAGCAGGATTCCCCCCGGGACAGGGCGAACCGGGGAGCTGTTTTTT. This sequence encodes CASRIPPGTGRTGELFF.